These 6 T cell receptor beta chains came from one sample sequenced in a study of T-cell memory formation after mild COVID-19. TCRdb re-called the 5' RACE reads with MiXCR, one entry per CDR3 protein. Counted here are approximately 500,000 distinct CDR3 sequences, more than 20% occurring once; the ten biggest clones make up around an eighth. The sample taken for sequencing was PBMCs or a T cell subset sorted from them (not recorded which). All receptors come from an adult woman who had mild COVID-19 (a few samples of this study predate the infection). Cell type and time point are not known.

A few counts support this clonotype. CDR3 sequence: CASSFAGSEAFF. CDR3 nucleotides: TGTGCCAGCAGTTTTGCCGGTTCTGAAGCTTTCTTT. This sequence joins TRBV12-3 or TRBV12-4 and TRBJ1-1; D not resolved. The length of the CDR3 is 12 residues. The germline V and J ends were trimmed by 3 bases and 6 bases, with 8 bases remaining between them.

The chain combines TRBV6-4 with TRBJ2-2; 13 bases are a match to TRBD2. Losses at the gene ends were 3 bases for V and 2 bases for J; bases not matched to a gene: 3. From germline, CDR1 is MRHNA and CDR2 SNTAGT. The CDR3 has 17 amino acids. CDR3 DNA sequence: TGTGCCAGCAGTGAGACTAGCGGGGGGTCTAACACCGGGGAGCTGTTTTTT. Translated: CASSETSGGSNTGELFF.

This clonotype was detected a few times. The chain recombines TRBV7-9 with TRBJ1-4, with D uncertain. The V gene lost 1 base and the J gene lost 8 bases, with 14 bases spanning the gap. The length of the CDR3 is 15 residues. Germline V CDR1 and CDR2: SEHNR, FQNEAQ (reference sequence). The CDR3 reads CASSLGGKQGEKLFF. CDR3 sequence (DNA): TGTGCCAGCAGCTTAGGTGGCAAACAAGGCGAAAAACTGTTTTTT.

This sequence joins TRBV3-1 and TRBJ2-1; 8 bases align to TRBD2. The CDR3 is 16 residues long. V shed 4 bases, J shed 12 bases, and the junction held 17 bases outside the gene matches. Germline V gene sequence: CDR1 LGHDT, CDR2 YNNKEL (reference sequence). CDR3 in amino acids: CASSPFPRGATLGQFF. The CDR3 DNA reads TGTGCCAGCAGCCCGTTCCCGCGGGGGGCTACATTAGGGCAGTTCTTC.

The CDR3 DNA is TGTGCCAGCAGCCCGCTGTTAAGACCCAAAAACATTCAGTACTTC. Its protein is CASSPLLRPKNIQYF. V gene TRBV13 combines with J gene TRBJ2-4; D remains ambiguous. Germline CDR1 is PRHDT and CDR2 is FYEKMQ (reference sequence). The V and J ends lost 5 bases and 2 bases respectively, with 13 bases between them. The CDR3 has 15 residues.

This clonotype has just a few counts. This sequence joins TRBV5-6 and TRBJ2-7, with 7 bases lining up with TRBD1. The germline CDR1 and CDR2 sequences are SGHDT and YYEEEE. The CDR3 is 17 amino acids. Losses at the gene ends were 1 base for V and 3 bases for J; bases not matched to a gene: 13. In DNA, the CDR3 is TGTGCCAGCAGCTTGAAGGGGGACAGCCTTAACCTCTACGAGCAGTACTTC. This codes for CASSLKGDSLNLYEQYF.